A selection of T cell receptor beta chains follows, all from one sample in a study of OX40 agonist ivuxolimab in advanced cancers. The protocol was immunoSEQ multiplex PCR, while the TCRdb copy is restricted to in-frame clones and leaves out a portion. The sample holds 15,000 to 20,000 clones, less than 95% seen once. Sequences were derived from CD4+ or CD8+ T cells sorted from blood, sampled in a trial of the OX40 agonist ivuxolimab. The receptors were gathered from an adult with an advanced solid tumor such as melanoma, head and neck, liver or kidney cancer. CDR3s include the opening cysteine and the closing phenylalanine or tryptophan. The order of the fields is J gene, clone size, V gene, D gene, CDR3 DNA, CDR3 protein. A D gene is named only where the DNA matches it firmly. Rows may omit the clone size; those that give it use once, few, many or a size class.

>TRBJ2-7|-|TRBV4-1|-
TGCGCCAGCAGCCAAGATTGGGCGGGTAGCTCCTACGAGCAGTACTTC
CASSQDWAGSSYEQYF
>TRBJ1-2|once|TRBV6-1|-
TGTGCCAGCAGTGAAGGCTATGGCTACACCTTC
CASSEGYGYTF
>TRBJ2-7|-|TRBV15|-
TGTGCCACCAGTCAGGACAGTAGCGAGCAGTACTTC
CATSQDSSEQYF
>TRBJ2-7|-|TRBV2|-
TGTGCCAGCAGGGGCGGGTTTTACGAGCAGTACTTC
CASRGGFYEQYF
>TRBJ2-7|-|TRBV4-1|-
TGCGCCAGCAGCCAAAGAACGGGAACCACCTACGAGCAGTACTTC
CASSQRTGTTYEQYF
>TRBJ1-2|-|TRBV23-1|-
TGCGCCAGCAGAAAAACTTATGGCTACACCTTC
CASRKTYGYTF
>TRBJ1-5|-|TRBV7-6|-
TGTGCCAGCAGCCCCGAGGCCCGTCCGACGCCCCAGCATTTT
CASSPEARPTPQHF
>TRBJ2-1|-|TRBV9|-
TGTGCCAGCAGCGTAGCCGGGAGAGGGTCCTACAATGAGCAGTTCTTC
CASSVAGRGSYNEQFF
>TRBJ1-5|few|TRBV27|-
TGTGCCAGCAGTGGGTACAATAGCAATCAGCCCCAGCATTTT
CASSGYNSNQPQHF
>TRBJ2-1|-|TRBV9|TRBD2
TGTGCCAGCAGCGTAGTACCTAGCGGGAGCAATGAGCAGTTCTTC
CASSVVPSGSNEQFF